Listed below are T cell receptor beta chains from one sample, sequenced in a study of T cell changes during pregnancy in multiple sclerosis. The assay was immunoSEQ multiplex PCR, and TCRdb's table has in-frame clones only and misses some. This sample has approximately 24,000 clones, with around 84% found just once. Sample: CD4+ T cells from peripheral blood mononuclear cells, taken in the second trimester of pregnancy. These receptors came from a female donor in good health, enrolled as a control in a pregnancy study. Both conserved end residues are part of each CDR3. The order of the fields is J gene, V gene, D gene, clone size, CDR3 length, CDR3 protein, CDR3 DNA. The D gene is left open where the match is weak. Where a row states a size, it is once, few, many or the class of an expanded clone; other rows omit it.

TRBJ2-2 TRBV6-4 TRBD1 NA 14 CASSPGTGSGELFF TGTGCCAGCAGTCCCGGGACAGGGTCCGGGGAGCTGTTTTTT
TRBJ1-5 TRBV19 NA NA 15 CASSIFQNSNQPQHF TGTGCCAGTAGTATATTTCAGAATAGCAATCAGCCCCAGCATTTT
TRBJ2-5 TRBV5-8 TRBD1 few 13 CASSLRGRETQYF TGTGCCAGCAGCTTGAGGGGGCGGGAGACCCAGTACTTC
TRBJ2-2 TRBV11-2 NA NA 15 CASSLPGILTGELFF TGTGCCAGCAGCTTGCCCGGGATTCTCACCGGGGAGCTGTTTTTT
TRBJ2-3 TRBV5-4 NA NA 17 CASSPWGSGGGTDTQYF TGTGCCAGCAGCCCCTGGGGTAGCGGAGGAGGTACAGATACGCAGTATTTT
TRBJ2-3 TRBV6-6 TRBD2 NA 16 CASRAGVLGGTDTQYF TGTGCCAGCAGAGCGGGGGTCCTAGGTGGCACAGATACGCAGTATTTT
TRBJ2-7 TRBV15 TRBD1 NA 14 CATSGTGRSYEQYF TGTGCCACCAGTGGGACAGGCCGGTCTTACGAGCAGTACTTC
TRBJ2-7 TRBV2 TRBD1 NA 17 CASTKGQVPFSSYEQYF TGTGCCAGCACTAAAGGACAGGTTCCCTTTAGCTCCTACGAGCAGTACTTC
TRBJ2-2 TRBV27 TRBD1 NA 20 CASSSIGPSRGKGNTGELFF TGTGCCAGCAGCTCGATTGGGCCCTCCAGGGGGAAAGGGAACACCGGGGAGCTGTTTTTT
TRBJ2-7 TRBV19 TRBD1 NA 15 CASSNKGTGDYEQYF TGTGCCAGTAGTAATAAAGGGACAGGGGACTACGAGCAGTACTTC
TRBJ1-4 TRBV6-5 NA NA 13 CASSYGLGEKLFF TGTGCCAGCAGTTACGGCCTGGGCGAAAAACTGTTTTTT
TRBJ2-2 TRBV15 TRBD1 NA 16 CATSPKRDRGIGELFF TGTGCCACCAGCCCCAAGAGGGACAGGGGGATCGGGGAGCTGTTTTTT
TRBJ2-7 TRBV19 NA NA 16 CASSTSLGGPSYEQYF TGTGCCAGTAGTACGTCGTTGGGGGGGCCCTCCTACGAGCAGTACTTC
TRBJ2-5 TRBV7-3 TRBD1 NA 15 CASSPTGTGGETQYF TGTGCCAGCAGCCCCACCGGGACAGGGGGCGAGACCCAGTACTTC
TRBJ2-1 TRBV5-1 NA NA 13 CASSLEASNEQFF TGCGCCAGCAGCTTGGAAGCCTCGAATGAGCAGTTCTTC
TRBJ2-6 TRBV5-1 NA once 15 CASRPFRSGANVLTF TGCGCCAGCAGGCCCTTTAGATCTGGGGCCAACGTCCTGACTTTC
TRBJ2-1 TRBV19 TRBD2 NA 16 CASSPRTSGRAPEQFF TGTGCCAGTAGTCCCCGGACTAGCGGGAGGGCCCCCGAGCAGTTCTTC
TRBJ2-3 TRBV19 TRBD1 NA 15 CASSRRQGAADTQYF TGTGCCAGTAGTCGTCGACAGGGGGCCGCAGATACGCAGTATTTT
TRBJ2-1 TRBV27 TRBD2 NA 15 CASSLQAGRSNEQFF TGTGCCAGCAGTTTACAAGCGGGAAGGTCCAATGAGCAGTTCTTC
TRBJ2-4 TRBV18 TRBD2 NA 17 CASSPLSGGLAKNIQYF TGTGCCAGCTCGCCTCTTAGCGGGGGACTAGCCAAAAACATTCAGTACTTC